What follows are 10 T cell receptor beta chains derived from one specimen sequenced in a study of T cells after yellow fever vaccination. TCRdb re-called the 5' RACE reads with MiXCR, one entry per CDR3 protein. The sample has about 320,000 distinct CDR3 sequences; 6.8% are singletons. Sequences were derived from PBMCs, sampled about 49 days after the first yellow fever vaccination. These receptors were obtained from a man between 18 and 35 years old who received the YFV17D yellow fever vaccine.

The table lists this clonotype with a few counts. This chain's CDR3 is CSAGGGVLGNEQYV. The CDR3 region has the DNA TGCAGTGCCGGTGGGGGAGTCCTTGGAAACGAGCAGTACGTC. The V and J genes are TRBV20-1 and TRBJ2-7, with D perhaps assigned TRBD1 or TRBD2 (5 bases each). Trimming left V 6 bases short and J 5 bases short, with 20 bases between. This CDR3 is built from 14 residues. Germline CDR1 DFQATT, CDR2 SNEGSKA (reference sequence).

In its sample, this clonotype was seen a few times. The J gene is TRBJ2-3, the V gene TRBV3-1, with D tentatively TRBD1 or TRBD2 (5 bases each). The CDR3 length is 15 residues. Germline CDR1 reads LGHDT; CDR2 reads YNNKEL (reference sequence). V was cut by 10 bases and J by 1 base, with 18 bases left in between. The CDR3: CATQKGRWGTDTQYF. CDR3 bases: TGTGCCACCCAGAAGGGACGATGGGGCACAGATACGCAGTATTTT.

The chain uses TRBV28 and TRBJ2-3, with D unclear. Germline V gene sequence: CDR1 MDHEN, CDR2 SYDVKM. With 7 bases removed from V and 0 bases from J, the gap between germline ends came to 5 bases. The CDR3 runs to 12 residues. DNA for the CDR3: TGTGCCAGCATGACTAGCACAGATACGCAGTATTTT. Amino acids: CASMTSTDTQYF.

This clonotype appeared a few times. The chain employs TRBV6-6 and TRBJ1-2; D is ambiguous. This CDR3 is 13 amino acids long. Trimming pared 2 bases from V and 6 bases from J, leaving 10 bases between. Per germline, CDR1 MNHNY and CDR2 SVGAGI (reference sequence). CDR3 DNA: TGTGCCAGCAGTTACCCAAGGTCTGATGGCTACACCTTC. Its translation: CASSYPRSDGYTF.

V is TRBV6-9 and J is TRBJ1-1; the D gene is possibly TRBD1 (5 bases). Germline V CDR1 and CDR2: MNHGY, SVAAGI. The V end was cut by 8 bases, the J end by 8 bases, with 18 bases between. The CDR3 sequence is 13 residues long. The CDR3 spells CASPRPVRGEAFF. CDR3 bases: TGTGCCAGCCCACGCCCCGTGAGGGGCGAAGCTTTCTTT.

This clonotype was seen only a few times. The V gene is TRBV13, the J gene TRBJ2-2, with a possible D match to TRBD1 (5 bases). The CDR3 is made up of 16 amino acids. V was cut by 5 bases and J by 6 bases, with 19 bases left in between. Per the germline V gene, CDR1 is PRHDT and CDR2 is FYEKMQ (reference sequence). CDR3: CASSPPAGWDAGELFF. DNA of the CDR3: TGTGCCAGCAGCCCCCCCGCAGGGTGGGATGCCGGGGAGCTGTTTTTT.

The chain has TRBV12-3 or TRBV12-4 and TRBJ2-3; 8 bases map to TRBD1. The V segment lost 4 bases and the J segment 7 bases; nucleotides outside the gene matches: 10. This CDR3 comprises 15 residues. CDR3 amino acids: CASSSDREAPYTQYF. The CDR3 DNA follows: TGTGCCAGCAGTTCGGACAGGGAGGCGCCTTATACGCAGTATTTT.

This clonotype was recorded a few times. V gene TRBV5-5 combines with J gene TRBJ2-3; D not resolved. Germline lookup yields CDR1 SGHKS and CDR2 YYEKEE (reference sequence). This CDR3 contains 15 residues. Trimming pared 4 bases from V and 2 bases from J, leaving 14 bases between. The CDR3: CASSIASHPTDTQYF. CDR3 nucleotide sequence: TGTGCCAGCAGCATCGCCTCACACCCCACAGATACGCAGTATTTT.

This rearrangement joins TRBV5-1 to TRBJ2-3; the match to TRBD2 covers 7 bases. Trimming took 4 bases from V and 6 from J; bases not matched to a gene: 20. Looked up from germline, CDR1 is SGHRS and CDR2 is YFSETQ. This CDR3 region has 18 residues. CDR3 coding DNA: TGCGCCAGCAGCCGAACCCCAGGCCAGCATTTGGGGGGGGATACGCAGTATTTT. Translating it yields CASSRTPGQHLGGDTQYF.

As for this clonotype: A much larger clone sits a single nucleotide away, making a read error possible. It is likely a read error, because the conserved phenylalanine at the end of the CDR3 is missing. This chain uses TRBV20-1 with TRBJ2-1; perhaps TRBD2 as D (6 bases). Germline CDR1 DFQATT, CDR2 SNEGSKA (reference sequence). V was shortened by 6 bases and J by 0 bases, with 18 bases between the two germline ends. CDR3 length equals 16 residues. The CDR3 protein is CSANHPYGGSYNEQFS. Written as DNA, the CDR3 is TGCAGTGCGAACCACCCCTACGGGGGCTCCTACAATGAGCAGTTCTCC.